Below are 4 T cell receptor beta chains sequenced from a single sample in a study of blood T cell repertoires in COVID-19. Only in-frame clones appear in the TCRdb table, and some are missing; sequencing was by immunoSEQ multiplex PCR. The repertoire includes roughly 57,000 clones, around nine tenths of them detected once, and approximately 6% sits in the top ten. The specimen sequenced was peripheral blood. Receptor source: a woman aged 55-70 years with COVID-19, enrolled during active disease.

The chain joins TRBV28 to TRBJ2-7; 12 bases line up with TRBD2. The J segment lost 3 bases and the V segment lost 3 bases, leaving 18 bases of the junction unmatched. This CDR3 region has 20 residues. CDR1 is MDHEN and CDR2 is SYDVKM in the germline V gene. The CDR3 sequence is CASSFNRFGASGRAHYEQYF. CDR3 in DNA: TGTGCCAGCAGTTTTAACAGGTTTGGGGCTAGCGGGAGGGCTCACTACGAGCAGTACTTC.

The chain carries TRBV3-1 (or the pseudogene TRBV3-2) and TRBJ2-1; D might be TRBD2 (5 bases). The CDR3 extends over 19 amino acids. V was pared by 0 bases and J by 4 bases, with 22 bases between. Germline V gene data show CDR1 as LGHDT and CDR2 as YNNKEL (reference sequence). The CDR3 region has the DNA TGTGCCAGCAGCCAAGATCTTGGTGGGAGAGGACGGTTTTACAATGAGCAGTTCTTC. Protein sequence: CASSQDLGGRGRFYNEQFF.

V gene TRBV7-6 combines with J gene TRBJ1-4; 7 bases agree with TRBD1. This CDR3 has 16 residues. The V gene end was trimmed by 3 bases and the J gene end by 3 bases; junction bases not matched to a gene: 7. Germline values: CDR1 SGHVS, CDR2 FNYEAQ. CDR3 region: CASSFARGQSNEKLFF. In DNA form, the CDR3 reads TGTGCCAGCAGCTTCGCCCGGGGACAGTCTAATGAAAAACTGTTTTTT.

The sample holds one count of this clone. The rearrangement links TRBV7-3 to TRBJ2-1; TRBD1 is a possible D gene (5 bases). Germline V gene sequence: CDR1 SGHTA, CDR2 FQGTGA. The CDR3 contains 15 residues. V was cut by 1 base and J by 1 base, with 8 bases left in between. The CDR3 is CASSLIQGSYNEQFF. The CDR3 DNA is TGTGCCAGCAGCTTAATCCAGGGTTCCTACAATGAGCAGTTCTTC.